These T cell receptor beta chains were read from a single sample in a study of cytomegalovirus exposure and HLA in healthy donors. The assay was immunoSEQ multiplex PCR, and TCRdb's table has in-frame clones only and misses some. The table records under 150,000 clones, 82% of them present only once. Sequencing was carried out using PBMCs. Receptors originate from a male donor in good health and CMV-seropositive. CDR3s include the opening cysteine and the closing phenylalanine or tryptophan. D genes are given only for firm matches. Clone size, where shown, is once, few, many, or a class for clones that have expanded.

v_gene,j_gene,abundance,len,d_gene,CDR3nt,CDR3aa
TRBV9,TRBJ2-1,NA,12,TRBD2,TGTGCCAGCAGCCCCTCGACTAGCCCGCAGTTCTTC,CASSPSTSPQFF
TRBV25-1,TRBJ2-7,NA,15,NA,TGTGCCAGCAGTGAATCAGGGGAACCGACCTACGAGCAGTACTTC,CASSESGEPTYEQYF
TRBV28,TRBJ1-2,once,15,NA,TGTGCCAGCAGTTCTACTGGGAGCAGGCCCTATGGCTACACCTTC,CASSSTGSRPYGYTF
TRBV30,TRBJ2-5,NA,14,TRBD2,TGTGCCTGGAGTGGGCTAGCGGGAGGAGAGACCCAGTACTTC,CAWSGLAGGETQYF
TRBV6-5,TRBJ1-3,few,15,NA,TGTGCCAGCAGTTACTCGGGGCCATTAGGAAACACCATATATTTT,CASSYSGPLGNTIYF
TRBV7-2,TRBJ2-7,NA,14,NA,TGTGCCAGCAGCTTAGGTACCGTCAACTACGAGCAGTACTTC,CASSLGTVNYEQYF
TRBV6-6,TRBJ2-3,NA,15,NA,TGTGCCAGCAGTTGGAGATCGGCGGGACCAGATACGCAGTATTTT,CASSWRSAGPDTQYF
TRBV27,TRBJ2-7,NA,14,NA,TGTGCCAGCAGGACTGACAGATTTACCTACGAGCAGTACTTC,CASRTDRFTYEQYF
TRBV27,TRBJ1-5,NA,13,NA,TGTGCCAGCAGTTTAGGCAGTCATCAGCCCCAGCATTTT,CASSLGSHQPQHF
TRBV5-8,TRBJ1-5,once,17,NA,TGTGCCAGCAGTTCGCTAAGGGGTACATCTAGCAATCAGCCCCAGCATTTT,CASSSLRGTSSNQPQHF
TRBV2,TRBJ2-7,NA,14,NA,TGTGCCAGCAGTGGTCTGGGGGCATGGCGCGAGCAGTACTTC,CASSGLGAWREQYF
TRBV5-1,TRBJ2-7,NA,14,NA,TGCGCCAGCAGCTTGACAGGTACCACCTACGAGCAGTACTTC,CASSLTGTTYEQYF
TRBV30,TRBJ1-5,once,14,NA,TGTGCCTGGAGTGTAACCAGGGCCAGGCAGCCCCAGCATTTT,CAWSVTRARQPQHF
TRBV29-1,TRBJ2-7,NA,13,TRBD2,TGCAGCGTTGCGGGGAGGGAGGGGTACGAGCAGTACTTC,CSVAGREGYEQYF
TRBV5-1,TRBJ2-1,NA,14,TRBD1,TGCGCCAGCAGCGCGGGACAGGTAGTGTCTGAGCAGTTCTTC,CASSAGQVVSEQFF
TRBV7-9,TRBJ1-2,NA,12,NA,TGTTCCAGCAGCCTATCATTTTTCGGCTACACCTTC,CSSSLSFFGYTF
TRBV9,TRBJ2-4,NA,15,TRBD1,TGTGCCAGCAGCGTTGGGGACAGGGACGCAAACATTCAGTACTTC,CASSVGDRDANIQYF
TRBV30,TRBJ1-4,NA,11,NA,TGTGCCTGGAGTGTCGGTGAAAAACTGTTTTTT,CAWSVGEKLFF
TRBV11-1,TRBJ2-1,NA,14,TRBD2,TGTGCCAGCAGCTTGGCTAGCGGGAGTAATGAGCAGTTCTTC,CASSLASGSNEQFF
TRBV19,TRBJ2-1,NA,15,TRBD1,TGTGCCAGTAGCCGGACAGGGAGCTCCTACAATGAGCAGTTCTTC,CASSRTGSSYNEQFF
TRBV11-2,TRBJ2-2,NA,15,NA,TGTGCCAGCAGCTTAGCGGGAGTTACGACCGGGGAGCTGTTTTTT,CASSLAGVTTGELFF
TRBV21-1,TRBJ2-3,NA,17,NA,TGTGCCAGCAGCAAGGTCGGGACTAGCGGGAGGGTGCTTACGCAGTATTTT,CASSKVGTSGRVLTQYF
TRBV7-2,TRBJ1-1,NA,14,NA,TGTGCCAGCAGCCCCTACTCAGGAGGCGCTGAAGCTTTCTTT,CASSPYSGGAEAFF
TRBV27,TRBJ2-1,NA,14,TRBD2,TGTGCCAGCAGGGGGACTAGCGGTTACAATGAGCAGTTCTTC,CASRGTSGYNEQFF
TRBV25-1,TRBJ2-1,NA,17,NA,TGTGCCAGCAGTGAGGTAGAGAGTCGGCGGACCTACAATGAGCAGTTCTTC,CASSEVESRRTYNEQFF
TRBV30,TRBJ1-5,once,14,TRBD1,TGTGCCTGGAGCTCCGGACAGGGGGATCAGCCCCAGCATTTT,CAWSSGQGDQPQHF
TRBV9,TRBJ2-1,NA,13,NA,TGTGCCAGCAGCGTAGCCGGGTACAATGAGCAGTTCTTC,CASSVAGYNEQFF
TRBV7-9,TRBJ2-4,NA,18,TRBD1,TGTGCCAGCAGCTCCGGGACAGGGTCATGGGGCGGCAAAAACATTCAGTACTTC,CASSSGTGSWGGKNIQYF
TRBV11-2,TRBJ2-3,few,18,TRBD2,TGTGCCAGCAGCTTACGACTAGCGGGAGAAGCGGGCACAGATACGCAGTATTTT,CASSLRLAGEAGTDTQYF
TRBV7-2,TRBJ2-7,NA,14,NA,TGTGCCAGCAGCTTAGGAAACCCCCCCTACGAGCAGTACTTC,CASSLGNPPYEQYF
TRBV27,TRBJ1-1,NA,13,NA,TGTGCCAGCAGCATACAAGTTAACACTGAAGCTTTCTTT,CASSIQVNTEAFF
TRBV2,TRBJ2-7,NA,14,TRBD2,TGTGCCAGCAGGGTAACTAGCGATTCCTACGAGCAGTACTTC,CASRVTSDSYEQYF
TRBV21-1,TRBJ1-1,NA,16,NA,TGTGCCAGCAACTTTCCCGGGACAGGGGAACTCACTGAAGCTTTCTTT,CASNFPGTGELTEAFF
TRBV10-3,TRBJ2-7,NA,14,NA,TGTGCCATCAGTGTTGACAGGAGCTCCTACGAGCAGTACTTC,CAISVDRSSYEQYF
TRBV18,TRBJ2-5,NA,16,TRBD2,TGTGCCAGCTCACCGCTAAGCGGGAGTCCCCAAGAGACCCAGTACTTC,CASSPLSGSPQETQYF
TRBV29-1,TRBJ2-3,NA,13,NA,TGCAGCGTTGAAGTTTCAGGGTCAGATACGCAGTATTTT,CSVEVSGSDTQYF
TRBV7-3,TRBJ2-2,NA,19,TRBD2,TGTGCCAGCAGCCCCAGGGGGACTAGCGGGAGACCGAACACCGGGGAGCTGTTTTTT,CASSPRGTSGRPNTGELFF
TRBV28,TRBJ1-4,NA,15,NA,TGTGCCAGCACCTCCGGCCGAGGGGGAAATGAAAAACTGTTTTTT,CASTSGRGGNEKLFF
TRBV7-9,TRBJ2-5,NA,13,TRBD2,TGTGCCGGATTAGCGGGAGAGGGGGAGACCCAGTACTTC,CAGLAGEGETQYF
TRBV13,TRBJ2-3,NA,17,TRBD2,TGTGCCAGCAGCGTCCTCCTAGCGGAGGGGAGGGGAGGTACGCAGTATTTT,CASSVLLAEGRGGTQYF
TRBV19,TRBJ2-3,NA,13,NA,TGTGCCAGTAGTGATGGTGGTAGAGATACGCAGTATTTT,CASSDGGRDTQYF
TRBV6-5,TRBJ2-3,NA,15,TRBD1,TGTGCCAGCAGTGGGACAGGGGGCAACACAGATACGCAGTATTTT,CASSGTGGNTDTQYF
TRBV2,TRBJ2-1,NA,14,TRBD1,TGTGCCAGCACGACGGGACAGGGCTACAATGAGCAGTTCTTC,CASTTGQGYNEQFF
TRBV4-3,TRBJ2-1,NA,15,TRBD2,TGCGCCAGCAGCCAACGAGCGGGAGCGGGAAATGAGCAGTTCTTC,CASSQRAGAGNEQFF
TRBV5-5,TRBJ2-5,NA,14,NA,TGTGCCAGCACCCCCGAGATGGTCTCAGAGACCCAGTACTTC,CASTPEMVSETQYF
TRBV7-2,TRBJ1-4,NA,15,TRBD1,TGTGCCAGCAGCACCCGGACAGGCCTCGGTGAAAAACTGTTTTTT,CASSTRTGLGEKLFF
TRBV19,TRBJ2-3,NA,18,TRBD2,TGTGCCAGTAGCCTCGGACTAGCGGGAGAGTCCAGCACAGATACGCAGTATTTT,CASSLGLAGESSTDTQYF
TRBV2,TRBJ1-4,NA,14,TRBD1,TGTGCCAGCAGTGAGGGACAGGGGGAGGGAAAACTGTTTTTT,CASSEGQGEGKLFF
TRBV27,TRBJ2-7,NA,14,TRBD1,TGTGCCAGCAGACCCGGGACAGACTACTACGAGCAGTACTTC,CASRPGTDYYEQYF
TRBV9,TRBJ2-1,NA,14,TRBD2,TGTGCCAGCAGCGTAGTGACTAGCGACAATGAGCAGTTCTTC,CASSVVTSDNEQFF
TRBV11-1,TRBJ2-7,once,15,TRBD2,TGTGCCAGCAGGCGAACTAGCGGCGAGCGCTACGAGCAGTACTTC,CASRRTSGERYEQYF
TRBV5-1,TRBJ2-5,NA,14,NA,TGCGCCAGCAGCTTGTGGGCAACCCAAGAGACCCAGTACTTC,CASSLWATQETQYF
TRBV7-9,TRBJ2-2,NA,17,TRBD2,TGTGCCAGCAGCTTTGGGAGGGAATTAGCGAACACCGGGGAGCTGTTTTTT,CASSFGRELANTGELFF
TRBV6-5,TRBJ2-2,NA,14,NA,TGTGCCAGCAGTTACAGTGAGGTACTCGGGGAGCTGTTTTTT,CASSYSEVLGELFF